This is a list of T cell receptor beta chains from one sample in a study of T cells in Graves' hyperthyroidism and ophthalmopathy. TCRdb re-called the multiplex PCR reads through MiXCR, storing one row per CDR3 protein. The sample carries 300,000 to 350,000 distinct CDR3 sequences, 21% recorded once. Sequenced: blood. The origin of the receptors is a woman between 50 and 59 years old with Graves' hyperthyroidism. CDR3s include the opening cysteine and the closing phenylalanine or tryptophan. The D gene is left open where the match is weak. For some rows the clone size is stated as once, few or many, or as a class when expanded; others skip it.

clone size | J gene | D gene | V gene | CDR3 protein | CDR3 DNA
many | TRBJ1-6 | NA | TRBV20-1 | CSARFGAGQGSPLHF | TGCAGTGCTAGGTTCGGAGCAGGGCAAGGGTCACCCCTCCACTTT
few | TRBJ2-7 | TRBD1 | TRBV20-1 | CSARLTGTGRYEQYF | TGCAGTGCTAGATTAACCGGGACAGGGCGTTACGAGCAGTACTTC
NA | TRBJ2-5 | TRBD2 | TRBV19 | CASSGTSGGAWETQYF | TGTGCCAGTAGTGGGACTAGCGGGGGGGCCTGGGAGACCCAGTACTTC
many | TRBJ2-3 | TRBD2 | TRBV20-1 | CSGDGGGARDTQYF | TGCAGTGGGGACGGCGGGGGGGCCAGAGATACGCAGTATTTT
few | TRBJ1-4 | NA | TRBV18 | CASSPPGGYGVSEKLFF | TGTGCCAGCTCACCACCGGGGGGGTACGGCGTTAGTGAAAAACTGTTTTTT
few | TRBJ2-3 | TRBD2 | TRBV27 | CASRLAGAIRPDTQYF | TGTGCCAGCAGACTAGCGGGGGCCATTAGGCCAGATACGCAGTATTTT
few | TRBJ2-5 | TRBD2 | TRBV4-1 | CASSTGLGGETQYF | TGCGCCAGCAGTACGGGACTAGGAGGGGAGACCCAGTACTTC
many | TRBJ1-1 | NA | TRBV5-1 | CASSMTGMNTEAFF | TGCGCCAGCAGCATGACAGGAATGAACACTGAAGCTTTCTTT
few | TRBJ1-3 | NA | TRBV7-2 | CASSRRFGNTIYF | TGTGCCAGCAGCCGTAGGTTTGGAAACACCATATATTTT
NA | TRBJ2-2 | NA | TRBV11-3 | CASSPQGTAGDTGELFF | TGTGCCAGCAGCCCTCAGGGCACTGCCGGGGACACCGGGGAGCTGTTTTTT
many | TRBJ1-1 | NA | TRBV5-5 | CASSLGPGNTEAFF | TGTGCCAGCAGCTTGGGGCCGGGGAACACTGAAGCTTTCTTT
few | TRBJ2-1 | NA | TRBV12-3/TRBV12-4 | CASRDYSYNEQFF | TGTGCCAGCAGGGACTATTCCTACAATGAGCAGTTCTTC
NA | TRBJ1-3 | NA | TRBV20-1 | CSARVGGSGNTIYF | TGCAGTGCTAGAGTTGGGGGCTCTGGAAACACCATATATTTT
NA | TRBJ1-3 | TRBD1 | TRBV10-3 | CAISKQGAGNTIYF | TGTGCCATCAGCAAACAGGGGGCTGGAAACACCATATATTTT
many | TRBJ2-7 | TRBD1 | TRBV20-1 | CSALDRGNYEQYF | TGCAGTGCCTTAGACAGGGGGAACTACGAGCAGTACTTC
NA | TRBJ2-2 | TRBD2 | TRBV5-1 | CASSSGGTGELFF | TGCGCCAGCAGCAGCGGGGGCACCGGGGAGCTGTTTTTT
many | TRBJ2-2 | NA | TRBV29-1 | CSARLGGTGELFF | TGCAGCGCCCGACTCGGAGGCACCGGGGAGCTGTTTTTT
many | TRBJ1-1 | TRBD1 | TRBV3-1 | CASSQGIDRVALTEAFF | TGTGCCAGCAGCCAAGGGATTGACAGGGTAGCCCTCACTGAAGCTTTCTTT
many | TRBJ1-1 | NA | TRBV12-3/TRBV12-4 | CASSAGGGQSSTEAFF | TGTGCCAGCAGCGCCGGGGGGGGGCAATCGAGCACTGAAGCTTTCTTT
many | TRBJ1-1 | TRBD1 | TRBV5-8 | CASSFWGAGGTEAFF | TGTGCCAGCAGCTTTTGGGGAGCAGGGGGGACTGAAGCTTTCTTT
many | TRBJ2-7 | NA | TRBV20-1 | CSARGQFYEQYF | TGCAGTGCTAGGGGGCAGTTTTACGAGCAGTACTTC
many | TRBJ2-1 | TRBD2 | TRBV7-9 | CASSPTSLNEQFF | TGTGCCAGCAGCCCGACTAGCCTCAATGAGCAGTTCTTC
many | TRBJ1-1 | NA | TRBV15 | CATSRRPGKYTEAFF | TGTGCCACCAGCAGACGTCCAGGGAAGTATACTGAAGCTTTCTTT
many | TRBJ2-3 | NA | TRBV7-2 | CASSLGLGIDTQYF | TGTGCCAGCAGCTTGGGGCTAGGAATAGATACGCAGTATTTT
many | TRBJ2-1 | TRBD2 | TRBV20-1 | CSAPWAIAGIGQFF | TGCAGTGCCCCCTGGGCGATAGCGGGTATCGGGCAGTTCTTC
NA | TRBJ2-2 | NA | TRBV5-4 | CASSLEGPRGELFF | TGTGCCAGCAGCTTGGAAGGCCCACGGGGGGAGCTGTTTTTT
few | TRBJ2-7 | NA | TRBV29-1 | CSVPGANSYEQYF | TGCAGCGTTCCAGGGGCCAACTCCTACGAGCAGTACTTC
many | TRBJ2-1 | NA | TRBV12-3/TRBV12-4 | CASTPSGHNEQFF | TGTGCCAGCACCCCCAGCGGCCACAATGAGCAGTTCTTC
few | TRBJ2-7 | NA | TRBV30 | CAWSVMGAEQYF | TGTGCCTGGAGTGTAATGGGTGCCGAGCAGTACTTC
NA | TRBJ2-7 | TRBD2 | TRBV29-1 | CSVRTSGTYEQYF | TGCAGCGTGAGGACTAGCGGGACCTACGAGCAGTACTTC
many | TRBJ1-2 | NA | TRBV12-3/TRBV12-4 | CASSSFGEYGYTF | TGTGCCAGCAGCTCCTTCGGGGAATATGGCTACACCTTC
many | TRBJ2-7 | TRBD2 | TRBV7-9 | CASSSLTSGGYEQYF | TGTGCCAGCAGCTCCCTGACTAGCGGGGGTTACGAGCAGTACTTC
NA | TRBJ1-1 | NA | TRBV5-4 | CASSERQGPTEAFF | TGTGCCAGCAGCGAACGTCAGGGGCCCACTGAAGCTTTCTTT
many | TRBJ2-7 | TRBD2 | TRBV20-1 | CSAHGPGLGAYEQYF | TGCAGTGCGCATGGCCCGGGACTAGGGGCCTACGAGCAGTACTTC
NA | TRBJ1-1 | NA | TRBV11-3 | CASSHLPKLGAFF | TGTGCCAGCAGCCATCTACCCAAACTTGGAGCTTTCTTT
many | TRBJ1-6 | TRBD1 | TRBV2 | CASSERAGGSSPLHF | TGTGCCAGCAGTGAACGAGCAGGGGGCTCTTCACCCCTCCACTTT
many | TRBJ1-5 | NA | TRBV2 | CASSSEAGSNQPQHF | TGTGCCAGCAGTTCAGAGGCGGGTAGCAATCAGCCCCAGCATTTT
NA | TRBJ2-6 | NA | TRBV19 | CASRDSGSYGANVLTF | TGTGCCAGTAGGGACTCAGGTTCATATGGGGCCAACGTCCTGACTTTC
NA | TRBJ1-5 | NA | TRBV6-2/TRBV6-3 | CASSITSGVDSNQPQHF | TGTGCCAGCAGTATCACCTCAGGGGTGGACAGCAATCAGCCCCAGCATTTT
NA | TRBJ1-5 | NA | TRBV10-1 | CASSTGDNHSNQPQHF | TGCGCCAGCAGTACAGGAGACAATCATAGCAATCAGCCCCAGCATTTT
NA | TRBJ1-2 | NA | TRBV28 | CASRSGTQTNYGYTF | TGTGCCAGCAGATCCGGGACACAAACTAACTATGGCTACACCTTC
once | TRBJ1-1 | NA | TRBV20-1 | CSASSNPANTEAFF | TGCAGTGCTAGCTCCAACCCAGCGAACACTGAAGCTTTCTTT
few | TRBJ1-1 | TRBD1 | TRBV7-3 | CASSQTGGENTEAFF | TGTGCCAGCAGCCAAACAGGGGGGGAGAACACTGAAGCTTTCTTT
many | TRBJ2-7 | NA | TRBV29-1 | CSATGRLDTYEQYF | TGCAGCGCCACCGGGCGGTTGGACACCTACGAGCAGTACTTC
many | TRBJ2-5 | NA | TRBV3-1 | CASSQANTQETQYF | TGTGCCAGCAGCCAAGCAAACACCCAAGAGACCCAGTACTTC
few | TRBJ2-7 | TRBD2 | TRBV29-1 | CSGRILLAGGSYEQYF | TGCAGCGGCAGAATCCTTCTAGCGGGGGGTAGCTACGAGCAGTACTTC
NA | TRBJ2-7 | TRBD2 | TRBV7-9 | CASSFHSGTTYEQYF | TGTGCCAGCAGCTTTCATAGCGGGACGACCTACGAGCAGTACTTC
NA | TRBJ2-3 | NA | TRBV6-1 | CASSIVDTQYF | TGTGCCAGCAGTATTGTAGATACGCAGTATTTT
few | TRBJ2-1 | NA | TRBV9 | CVSSGNEQFF | TGTGTCAGCAGCGGAAATGAGCAGTTCTTC
NA | TRBJ2-7 | NA | TRBV6-2/TRBV6-3 | CASSLDHYSYEQYF | TGTGCCAGCAGCCTCGACCATTACTCCTACGAGCAGTACTTC
NA | TRBJ2-2 | TRBD1 | TRBV2 | CASSQLQGIAGELFF | TGTGCCAGCAGCCAATTACAGGGGATAGCCGGGGAGCTGTTTTTT
many | TRBJ1-2 | TRBD1 | TRBV9 | CASSSDRDRGYTF | TGTGCCAGCAGCTCCGACAGGGATCGGGGCTACACCTTC
many | TRBJ2-7 | NA | TRBV13 | CASSYYESSYEQYF | TGTGCCAGCAGCTACTACGAAAGCTCCTACGAGCAGTACTTC
NA | TRBJ2-7 | NA | TRBV19 | CASTSQSYEQYF | TGTGCCAGTACCAGTCAGTCCTACGAGCAGTACTTC
many | TRBJ2-1 | NA | TRBV28 | CASRGELTYNEQFF | TGTGCCAGCAGGGGGGAATTAACCTACAATGAGCAGTTCTTC
many | TRBJ1-1 | NA | TRBV13 | CASSLRRQGSNTEAFF | TGTGCCAGCAGCTTAAGGAGGCAGGGTTCGAACACTGAAGCTTTCTTT
many | TRBJ2-3 | TRBD1 | TRBV13 | CASSYDRGRELTDTQYF | TGTGCCAGCAGCTATGACAGGGGCCGGGAACTCACAGATACGCAGTATTTT